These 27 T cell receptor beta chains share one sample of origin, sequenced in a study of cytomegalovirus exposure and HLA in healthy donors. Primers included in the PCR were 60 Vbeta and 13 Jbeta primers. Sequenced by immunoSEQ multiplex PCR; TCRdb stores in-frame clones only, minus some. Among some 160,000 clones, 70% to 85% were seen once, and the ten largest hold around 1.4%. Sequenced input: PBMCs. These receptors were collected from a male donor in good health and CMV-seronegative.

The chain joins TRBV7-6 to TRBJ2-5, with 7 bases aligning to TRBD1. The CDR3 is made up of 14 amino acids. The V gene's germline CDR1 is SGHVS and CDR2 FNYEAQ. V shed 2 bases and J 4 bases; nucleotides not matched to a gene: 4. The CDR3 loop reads CASSLSAGGETQYF. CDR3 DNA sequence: TGTGCCAGCAGCTTATCGGCAGGGGGAGAGACCCAGTACTTC.

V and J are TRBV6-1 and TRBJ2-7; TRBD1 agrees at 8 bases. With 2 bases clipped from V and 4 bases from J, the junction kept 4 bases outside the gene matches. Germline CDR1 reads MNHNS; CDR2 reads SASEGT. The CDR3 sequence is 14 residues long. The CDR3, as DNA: TGTGCCAGCAGTGAACAGGGGGCGGCTTACGAGCAGTACTTC. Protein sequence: CASSEQGAAYEQYF.

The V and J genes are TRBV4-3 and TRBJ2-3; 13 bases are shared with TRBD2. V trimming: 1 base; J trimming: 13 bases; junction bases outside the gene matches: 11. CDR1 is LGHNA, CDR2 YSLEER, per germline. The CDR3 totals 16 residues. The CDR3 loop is CASSQVLGGLAGKEYF. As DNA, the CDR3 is TGCGCCAGCAGCCAAGTACTCGGGGGACTAGCGGGGAAAGAGTATTTT.

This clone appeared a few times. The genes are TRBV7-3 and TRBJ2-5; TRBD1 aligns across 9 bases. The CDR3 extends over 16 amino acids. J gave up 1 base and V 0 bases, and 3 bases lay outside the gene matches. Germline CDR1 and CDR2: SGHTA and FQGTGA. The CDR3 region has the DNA TGTGCCAGCAGCTTAACTGACAGGGGGATCCAAGAGACCCAGTACTTC. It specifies CASSLTDRGIQETQYF.

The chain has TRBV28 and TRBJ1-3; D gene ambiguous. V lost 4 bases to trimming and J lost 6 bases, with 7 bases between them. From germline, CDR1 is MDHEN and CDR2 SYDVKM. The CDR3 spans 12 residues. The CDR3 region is CASSSGPNTIYF. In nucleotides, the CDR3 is TGTGCCAGCAGTTCTGGGCCAAACACCATATATTTT. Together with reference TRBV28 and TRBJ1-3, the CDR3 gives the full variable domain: DVKVTQSSRYLVKRTGEKVFLECVQDMDHENMFWYRQDPGLGLRLIYFSYDVKMKEKGDIPEGYSVSREKKERFSLILESASTNQTSMYLCASSSGPNTIYFGEGSWLTVV.

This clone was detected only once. As DNA, the CDR3 is TGTGCCAGCAGCCTGCGAACCGGCGGCTCACCCCTCCACTTT. Protein product: CASSLRTGGSPLHF. The J gene is TRBJ1-6, the V gene TRBV13; D gene unclear. Germline V gene lookup returns CDR1 PRHDT and CDR2 FYEKMQ (reference sequence). The CDR3 runs 14 residues. V was shortened by 5 bases and J by 10 bases, with 15 bases between the two germline ends.

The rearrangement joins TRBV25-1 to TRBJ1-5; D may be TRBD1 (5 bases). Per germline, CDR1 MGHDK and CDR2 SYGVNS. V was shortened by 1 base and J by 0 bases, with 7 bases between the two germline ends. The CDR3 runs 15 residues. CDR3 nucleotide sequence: TGTGCCAGCAGTGAATGGGGCGATAGCAATCAGCCCCAGCATTTT. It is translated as CASSEWGDSNQPQHF.

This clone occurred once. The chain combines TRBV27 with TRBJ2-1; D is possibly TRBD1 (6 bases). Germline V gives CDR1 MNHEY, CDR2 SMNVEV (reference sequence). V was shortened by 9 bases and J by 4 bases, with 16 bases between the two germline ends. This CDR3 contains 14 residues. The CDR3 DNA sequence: TGTGCCAGGAAGAAACAGGGTAATTACAATGAGCAGTTCTTC. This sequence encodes CARKKQGNYNEQFF.

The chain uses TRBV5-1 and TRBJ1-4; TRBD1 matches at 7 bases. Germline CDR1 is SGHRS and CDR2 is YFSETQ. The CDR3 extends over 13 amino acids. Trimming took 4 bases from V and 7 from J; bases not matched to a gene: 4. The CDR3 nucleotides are TGCGCCAGCAGCGCCGACAGGGCTGAAAAACTGTTTTTT. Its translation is CASSADRAEKLFF.

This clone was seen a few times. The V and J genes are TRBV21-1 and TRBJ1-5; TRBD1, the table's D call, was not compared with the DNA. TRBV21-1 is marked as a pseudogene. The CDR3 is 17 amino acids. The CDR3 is CASSKWDREDYNQPQHF. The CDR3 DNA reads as TGTGCCAGCAGCAAGTGGGACAGGGAAGATTACAATCAGCCCCAGCATTTT.

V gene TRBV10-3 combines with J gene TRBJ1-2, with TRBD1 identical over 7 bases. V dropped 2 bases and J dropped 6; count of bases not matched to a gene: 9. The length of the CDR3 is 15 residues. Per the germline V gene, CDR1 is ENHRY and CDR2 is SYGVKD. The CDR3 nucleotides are TGTGCCATCAGTGAGCCCAGGGGGGCAGTCGATGGCTACACCTTC. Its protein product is CAISEPRGAVDGYTF.

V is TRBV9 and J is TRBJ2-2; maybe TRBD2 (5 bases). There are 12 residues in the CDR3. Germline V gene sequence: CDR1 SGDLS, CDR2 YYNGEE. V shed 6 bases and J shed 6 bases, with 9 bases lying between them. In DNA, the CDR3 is TGTGCCAGCACCCGGGGATCCGGGGAGCTGTTTTTT. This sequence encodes CASTRGSGELFF.

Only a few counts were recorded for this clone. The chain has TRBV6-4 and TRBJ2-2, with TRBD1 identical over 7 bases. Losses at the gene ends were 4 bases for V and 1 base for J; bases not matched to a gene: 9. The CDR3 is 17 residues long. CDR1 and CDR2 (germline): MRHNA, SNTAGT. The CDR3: CASSGVQGQRNTGELFF. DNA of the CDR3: TGTGCCAGCAGTGGGGTACAGGGACAGAGGAACACCGGGGAGCTGTTTTTT.

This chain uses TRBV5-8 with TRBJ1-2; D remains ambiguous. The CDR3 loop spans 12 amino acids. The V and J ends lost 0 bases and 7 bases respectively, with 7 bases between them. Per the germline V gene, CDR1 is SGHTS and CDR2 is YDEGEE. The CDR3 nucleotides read TGTGCCAGCAGCTTGGCGGGGATTGGCTACACCTTC. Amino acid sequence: CASSLAGIGYTF.

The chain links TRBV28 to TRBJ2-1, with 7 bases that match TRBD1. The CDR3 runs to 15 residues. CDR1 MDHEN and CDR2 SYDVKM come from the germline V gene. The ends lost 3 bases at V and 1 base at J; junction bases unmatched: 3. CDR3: CASSLSGGSYNEQFF. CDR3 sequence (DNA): TGTGCCAGCAGTTTGTCAGGGGGTTCCTACAATGAGCAGTTCTTC. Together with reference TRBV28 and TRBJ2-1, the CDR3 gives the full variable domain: DVKVTQSSRYLVKRTGEKVFLECVQDMDHENMFWYRQDPGLGLRLIYFSYDVKMKEKGDIPEGYSVSREKKERFSLILESASTNQTSMYLCASSLSGGSYNEQFFGPGTRLTVL.

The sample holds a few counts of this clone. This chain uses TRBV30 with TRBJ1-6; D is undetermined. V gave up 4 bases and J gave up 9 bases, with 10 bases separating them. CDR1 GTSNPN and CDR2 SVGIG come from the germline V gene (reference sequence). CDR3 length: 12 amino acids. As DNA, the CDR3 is TGTGCCTGGAACGAGGGAATTTCACCCCTCCACTTT. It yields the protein CAWNEGISPLHF. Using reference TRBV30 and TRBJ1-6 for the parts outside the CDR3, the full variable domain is SQTIHQWPATLVQPVGSPLSLECTVEGTSNPNLYWYRQAAGRGLQLLFYSVGIGQISSEVPQNLSASRPQDRQFILSSKKLLLSDSGFYLCAWNEGISPLHFGNGTRLTVT.

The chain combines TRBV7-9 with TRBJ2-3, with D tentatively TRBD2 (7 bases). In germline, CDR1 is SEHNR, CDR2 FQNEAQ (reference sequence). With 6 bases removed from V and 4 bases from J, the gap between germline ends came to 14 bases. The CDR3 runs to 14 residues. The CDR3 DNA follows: TGTGCCAGCAGTTCGGGGCGGGGGCCAGATACGCAGTATTTT. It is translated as CASSSGRGPDTQYF.

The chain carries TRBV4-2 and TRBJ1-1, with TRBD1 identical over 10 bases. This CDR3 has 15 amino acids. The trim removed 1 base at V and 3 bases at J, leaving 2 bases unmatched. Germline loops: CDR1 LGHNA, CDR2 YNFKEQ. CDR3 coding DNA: TGTGCCAGCAGCCAAGGACAGGGGGCGGACACTGAAGCTTTCTTT. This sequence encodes CASSQGQGADTEAFF.

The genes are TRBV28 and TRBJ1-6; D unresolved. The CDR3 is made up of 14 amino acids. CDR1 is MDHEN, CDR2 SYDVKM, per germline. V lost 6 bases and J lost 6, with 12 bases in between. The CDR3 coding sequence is TGTGCCAGCAGCTACCGGGAGACTAATTCACCCCTCCACTTT. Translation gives CASSYRETNSPLHF.

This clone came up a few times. The chain's CDR3 is CASSESGGSPLHF. The CDR3 DNA follows: TGTGCCAGCAGTGAATCGGGGGGCTCACCCCTCCACTTT. The chain couples TRBV25-1 to TRBJ1-6, with D perhaps matching TRBD1 (6 bases). There are 13 residues in the CDR3. Trimming took 1 base from V and 10 from J, leaving 8 bases between them. Germline CDR1 and CDR2: MGHDK and SYGVNS. The variable domain in full, with the rest retrieved from reference TRBV25-1 and TRBJ1-6, is EADIYQTPRYLVIGTGKKITLECSQTMGHDKMYWYQQDPGMELHLIHYSYGVNSTEKGDLSSESTVSRIRTEHFPLTLESARPSHTSQYLCASSESGGSPLHFGNGTRLTVT.

This CDR3 reads CASSQAGVGYTF. Here the CDR3 DNA reads TGTGCCAGCAGCCAAGCAGGGGTCGGCTACACCTTC. V and J are TRBV14 and TRBJ1-2; TRBD1 might be the D (6 bases). V gave up 1 base and J gave up 8 bases, with 8 bases separating them. The CDR3 totals 12 residues. CDR1 is SGHDN and CDR2 is FVKESK in the germline V gene.

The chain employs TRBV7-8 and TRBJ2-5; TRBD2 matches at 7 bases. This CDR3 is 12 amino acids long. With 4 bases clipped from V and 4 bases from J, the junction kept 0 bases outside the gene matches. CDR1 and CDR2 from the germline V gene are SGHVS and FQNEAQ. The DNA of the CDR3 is TGTGCCAGCAGCTCGGGGGGAGAGACCCAGTACTTC. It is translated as CASSSGGETQYF.

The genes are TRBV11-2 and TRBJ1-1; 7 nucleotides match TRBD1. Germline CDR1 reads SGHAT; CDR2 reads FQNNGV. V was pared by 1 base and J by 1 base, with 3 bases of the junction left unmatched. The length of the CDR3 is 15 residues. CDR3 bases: TGTGCCAGCAGCTTAGCGCCAGGGGGGAACACTGAAGCTTTCTTT. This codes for CASSLAPGGNTEAFF.

For the CDR3, the DNA is TGTGCCAGCAGTTTATACAGTACCTACGAGCAGTACTTC. Translating it yields CASSLYSTYEQYF. This chain joins TRBV27 and TRBJ2-7; D unclear. Trimming stripped 1 base from V and 2 bases from J, with 6 bases between. The CDR3 spans 13 residues. Germline V gene sequence: CDR1 MNHEY, CDR2 SMNVEV (reference sequence).

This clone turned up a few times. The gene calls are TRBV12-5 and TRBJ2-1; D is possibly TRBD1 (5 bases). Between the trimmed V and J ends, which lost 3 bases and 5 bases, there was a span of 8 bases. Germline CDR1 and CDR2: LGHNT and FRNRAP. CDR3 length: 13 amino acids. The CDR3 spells CASGLVGDNEQFF. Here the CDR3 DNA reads TGTGCTAGTGGTTTAGTAGGGGACAATGAGCAGTTCTTC. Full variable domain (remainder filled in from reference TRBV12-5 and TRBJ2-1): DARVTQTPRHKVTEMGQEVTMRCQPILGHNTVFWYRQTMMQGLELLAYFRNRAPLDDSGMPKDRFSAEMPDATLATLKIQPSEPRDSAVYFCASGLVGDNEQFFGPGTRLTVL.

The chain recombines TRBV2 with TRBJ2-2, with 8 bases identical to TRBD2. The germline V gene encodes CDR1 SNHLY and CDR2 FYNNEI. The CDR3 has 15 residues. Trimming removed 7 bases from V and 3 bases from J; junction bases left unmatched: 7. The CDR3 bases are TGTGCCAGCAAGGAACGGGGGGGGGACACCGGGGAGCTGTTTTTT. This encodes CASKERGGDTGELFF.

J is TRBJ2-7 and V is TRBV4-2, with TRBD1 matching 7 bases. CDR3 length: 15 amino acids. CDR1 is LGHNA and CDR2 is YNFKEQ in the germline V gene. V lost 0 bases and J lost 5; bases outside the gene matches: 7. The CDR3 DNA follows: TGTGCCAGCAGCCAAGATCGCGACAGGGAGCACGAGCAGTACTTC. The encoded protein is CASSQDRDREHEQYF.